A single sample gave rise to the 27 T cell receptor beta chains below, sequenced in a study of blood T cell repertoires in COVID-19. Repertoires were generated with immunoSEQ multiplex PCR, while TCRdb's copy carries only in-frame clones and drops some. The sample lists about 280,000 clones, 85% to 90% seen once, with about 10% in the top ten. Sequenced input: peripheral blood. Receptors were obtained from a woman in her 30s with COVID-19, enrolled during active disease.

Here the CDR3 reads CASQDRGTYEQYF. DNA for the CDR3: TGCGCCAGCCAGGACAGGGGAACTTACGAGCAGTACTTC. This rearrangement joins TRBV5-1 to TRBJ2-7; TRBD1 matches 9 bases. Germline V gives CDR1 SGHRS, CDR2 YFSETQ. The CDR3 length is 13 residues. Losses at the gene ends were 7 bases for V and 4 bases for J; bases not matched to a gene: 6.

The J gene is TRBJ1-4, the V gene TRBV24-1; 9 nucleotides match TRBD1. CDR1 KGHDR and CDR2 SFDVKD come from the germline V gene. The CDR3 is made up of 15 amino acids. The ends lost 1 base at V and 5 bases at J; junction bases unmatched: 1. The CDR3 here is CATSDFGTGNEKLFF. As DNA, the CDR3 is TGTGCCACCAGTGATTTCGGGACAGGGAATGAAAAACTGTTTTTT.

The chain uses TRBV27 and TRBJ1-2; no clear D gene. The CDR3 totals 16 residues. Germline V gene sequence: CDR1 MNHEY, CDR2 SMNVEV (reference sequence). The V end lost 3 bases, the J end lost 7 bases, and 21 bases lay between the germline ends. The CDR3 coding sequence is TGTGCCAGCAGTTTCCTCTCGGGTTTGGCTGTCCGTGGCTACACCTTC. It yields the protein CASSFLSGLAVRGYTF.

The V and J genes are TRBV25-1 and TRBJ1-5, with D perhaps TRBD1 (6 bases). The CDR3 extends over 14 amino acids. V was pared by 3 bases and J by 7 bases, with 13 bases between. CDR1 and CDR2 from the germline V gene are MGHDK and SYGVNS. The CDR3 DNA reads TGTGCCAGCAGTGATGGCGGGGGCTGGCAGCCCCAGCATTTT. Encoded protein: CASSDGGGWQPQHF.

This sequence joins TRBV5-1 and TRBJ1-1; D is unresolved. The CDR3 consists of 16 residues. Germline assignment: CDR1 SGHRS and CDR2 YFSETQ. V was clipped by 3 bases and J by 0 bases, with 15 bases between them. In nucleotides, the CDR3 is TGCGCCAGCAGCTCGCGGGGAACAAACCTGAACACTGAAGCTTTCTTT. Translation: CASSSRGTNLNTEAFF.

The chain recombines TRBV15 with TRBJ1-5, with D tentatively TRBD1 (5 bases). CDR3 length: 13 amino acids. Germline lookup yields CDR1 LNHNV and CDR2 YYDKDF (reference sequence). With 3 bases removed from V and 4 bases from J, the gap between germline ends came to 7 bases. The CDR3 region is CATSRGQNQPQHF. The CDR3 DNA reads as TGTGCCACCAGCAGGGGGCAAAATCAGCCCCAGCATTTT. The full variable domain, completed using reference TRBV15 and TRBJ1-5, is DAMVIQNPRYQVTQFGKPVTLSCSQTLNHNVMYWYQQKSSQAPKLLFHYYDKDFNNEADTPDNFQSRRPNTSFCFLDIRSPGLGDTAMYLCATSRGQNQPQHFGDGTRLSIL.

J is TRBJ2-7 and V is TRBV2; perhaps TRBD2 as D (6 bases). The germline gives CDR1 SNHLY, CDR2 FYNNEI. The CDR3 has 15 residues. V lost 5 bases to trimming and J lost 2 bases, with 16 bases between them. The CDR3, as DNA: TGTGCCAGCAGTTTTGGACTATCTCTCGCCTACGAGCAGTACTTC. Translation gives CASSFGLSLAYEQYF.

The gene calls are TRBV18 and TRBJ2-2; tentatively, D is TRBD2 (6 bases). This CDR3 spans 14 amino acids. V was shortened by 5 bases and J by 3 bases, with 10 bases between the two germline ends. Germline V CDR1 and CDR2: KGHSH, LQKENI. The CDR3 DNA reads TGTGCCAGCTCAGCGGGACCGGACACCGGGGAGCTGTTTTTT. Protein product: CASSAGPDTGELFF.

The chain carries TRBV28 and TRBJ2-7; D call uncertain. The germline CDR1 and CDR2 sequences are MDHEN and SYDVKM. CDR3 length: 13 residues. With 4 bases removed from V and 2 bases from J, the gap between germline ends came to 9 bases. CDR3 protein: CASSSPSTYEQYF. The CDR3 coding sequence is TGTGCCAGCAGTTCCCCCTCTACCTACGAGCAGTACTTC.

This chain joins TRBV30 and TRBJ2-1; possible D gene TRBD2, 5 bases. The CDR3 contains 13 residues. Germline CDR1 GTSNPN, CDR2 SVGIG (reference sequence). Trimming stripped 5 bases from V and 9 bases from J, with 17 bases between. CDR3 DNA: TGTGCCTGGTCCGGGATCCCTCGGGGTGAGCAGTTCTTC. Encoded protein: CAWSGIPRGEQFF.

For the CDR3, the DNA is TGTGCCAGCAGTGGGCCCCCAGGGGGCCTAGCCAAAAACATTCAGTACTTC. Protein: CASSGPPGGLAKNIQYF. This chain links TRBV6-1 with TRBJ2-4; 8 nucleotides line up with TRBD1. The V segment lost 4 bases and the J segment 0 bases; nucleotides outside the gene matches: 8. The CDR3 consists of 17 residues. Looked up from germline, CDR1 is MNHNS and CDR2 is SASEGT.

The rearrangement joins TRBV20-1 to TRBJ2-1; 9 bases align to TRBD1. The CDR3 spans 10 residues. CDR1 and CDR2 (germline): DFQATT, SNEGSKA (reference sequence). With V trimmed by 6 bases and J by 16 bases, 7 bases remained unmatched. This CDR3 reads CSAWDREYFF. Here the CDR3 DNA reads TGCAGTGCCTGGGACAGGGAATACTTCTTC.

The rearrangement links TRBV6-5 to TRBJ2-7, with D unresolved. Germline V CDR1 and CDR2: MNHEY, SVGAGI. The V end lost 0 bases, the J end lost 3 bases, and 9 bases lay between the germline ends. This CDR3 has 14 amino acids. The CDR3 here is CASSYSDFGYEQYF. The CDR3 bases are TGTGCCAGCAGTTACTCCGATTTCGGCTACGAGCAGTACTTC.

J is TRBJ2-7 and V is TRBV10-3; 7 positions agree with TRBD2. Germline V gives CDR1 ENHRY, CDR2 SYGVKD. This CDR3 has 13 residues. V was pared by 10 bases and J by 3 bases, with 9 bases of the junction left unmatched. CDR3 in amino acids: CATSGRGDYEQYF. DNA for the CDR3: TGTGCCACCTCGGGACGGGGGGACTACGAGCAGTACTTC.

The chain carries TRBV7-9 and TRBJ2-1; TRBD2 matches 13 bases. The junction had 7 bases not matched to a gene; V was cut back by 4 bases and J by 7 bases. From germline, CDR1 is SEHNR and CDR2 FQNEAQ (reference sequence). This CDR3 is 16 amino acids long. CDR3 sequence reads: CASSYSGTSGINEQFF. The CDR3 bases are TGTGCCAGCAGCTACTCCGGGACTAGCGGGATTAATGAGCAGTTCTTC.

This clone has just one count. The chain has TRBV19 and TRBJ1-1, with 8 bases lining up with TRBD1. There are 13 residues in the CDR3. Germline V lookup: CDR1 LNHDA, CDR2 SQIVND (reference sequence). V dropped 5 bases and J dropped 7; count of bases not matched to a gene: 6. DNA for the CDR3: TGTGCCAGTAGTCGCCAGGGGGCAGATGAAGCTTTCTTT. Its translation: CASSRQGADEAFF.

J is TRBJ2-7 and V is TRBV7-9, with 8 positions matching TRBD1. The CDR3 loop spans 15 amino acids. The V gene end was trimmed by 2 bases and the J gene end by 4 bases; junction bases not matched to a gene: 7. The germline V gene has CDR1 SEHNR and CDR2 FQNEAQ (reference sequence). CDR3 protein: CASSLLQGAWYEQYF. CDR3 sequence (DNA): TGTGCCAGCAGCTTACTTCAGGGGGCCTGGTACGAGCAGTACTTC.

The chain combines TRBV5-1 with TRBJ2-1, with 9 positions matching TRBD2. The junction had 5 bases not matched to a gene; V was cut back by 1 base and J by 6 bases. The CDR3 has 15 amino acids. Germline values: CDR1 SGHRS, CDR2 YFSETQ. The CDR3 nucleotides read TGCGCCAGCAGCTTGTGGCGGGAGGGCCCCAATGAGCAGTTCTTC. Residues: CASSLWREGPNEQFF.

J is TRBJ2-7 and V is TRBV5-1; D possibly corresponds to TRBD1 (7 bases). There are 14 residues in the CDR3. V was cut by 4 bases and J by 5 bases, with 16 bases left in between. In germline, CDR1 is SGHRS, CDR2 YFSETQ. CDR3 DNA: TGCGCCAGCAGCAGCCGACAGGGAGGTCACGAGCAGTACTTC. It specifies CASSSRQGGHEQYF.

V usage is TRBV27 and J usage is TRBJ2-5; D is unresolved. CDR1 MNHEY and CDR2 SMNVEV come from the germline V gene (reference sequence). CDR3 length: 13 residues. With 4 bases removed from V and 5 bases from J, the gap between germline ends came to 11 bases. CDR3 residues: CASSSTRSETQYF. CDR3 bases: TGTGCCAGCAGTTCGACACGTTCGGAGACCCAGTACTTC.

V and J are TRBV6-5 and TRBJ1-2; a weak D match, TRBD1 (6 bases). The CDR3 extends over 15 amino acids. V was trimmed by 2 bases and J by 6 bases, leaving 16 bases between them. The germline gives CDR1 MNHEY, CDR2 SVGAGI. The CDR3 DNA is TGTGCCAGCAGTTACCGGGGCCAGGGGATGAATGGCTACACCTTC. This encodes CASSYRGQGMNGYTF.

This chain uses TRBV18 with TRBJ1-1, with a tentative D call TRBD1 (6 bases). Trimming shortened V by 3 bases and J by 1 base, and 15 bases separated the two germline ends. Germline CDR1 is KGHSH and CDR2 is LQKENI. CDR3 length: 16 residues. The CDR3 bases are TGTGCCAGCTCACCTAGGGGGGGAGGGAGGAACACTGAAGCTTTCTTT. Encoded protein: CASSPRGGGRNTEAFF.

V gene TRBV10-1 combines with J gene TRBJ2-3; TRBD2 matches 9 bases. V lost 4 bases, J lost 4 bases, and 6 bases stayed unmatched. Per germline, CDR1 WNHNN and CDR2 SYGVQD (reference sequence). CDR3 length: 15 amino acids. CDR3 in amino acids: CASSGSLAGSDTQYF. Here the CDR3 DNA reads TGCGCCAGCAGTGGATCTCTAGCGGGGTCAGATACGCAGTATTTT.

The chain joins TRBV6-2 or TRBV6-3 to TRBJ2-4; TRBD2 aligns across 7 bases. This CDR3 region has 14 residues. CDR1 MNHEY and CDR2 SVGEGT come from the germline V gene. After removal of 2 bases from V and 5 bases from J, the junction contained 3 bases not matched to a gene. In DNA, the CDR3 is TGTGCCAGCAGTTACGGTGGGGGGGAAAACATTCAGTACTTC. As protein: CASSYGGGENIQYF.

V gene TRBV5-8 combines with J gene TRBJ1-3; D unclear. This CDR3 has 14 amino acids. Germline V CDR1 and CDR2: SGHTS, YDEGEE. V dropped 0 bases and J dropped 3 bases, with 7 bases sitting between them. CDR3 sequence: CASSLGISGNTIYF. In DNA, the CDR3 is TGTGCCAGCAGCTTGGGAATCAGTGGAAACACCATATATTTT.

The CDR3 spells CASSSRWAERSTGELFF. In nucleotides, the CDR3 is TGTGCCAGCAGTTCAAGGTGGGCGGAGCGGTCCACCGGGGAGCTGTTTTTT. V and J are TRBV6-2 or TRBV6-3 and TRBJ2-2; perhaps TRBD2 as D (5 bases). This CDR3 is 17 amino acids long. With 4 bases removed from V and 4 bases from J, the gap between germline ends came to 19 bases. CDR1 and CDR2 (germline): MNHEY, SVGEGT.

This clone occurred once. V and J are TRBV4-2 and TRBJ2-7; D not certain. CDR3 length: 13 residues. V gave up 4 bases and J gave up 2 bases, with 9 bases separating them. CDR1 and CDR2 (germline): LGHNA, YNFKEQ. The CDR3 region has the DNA TGTGCCAGCAGCCCCGGCGGCCCCTACGAGCAGTACTTC. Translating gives CASSPGGPYEQYF.